This paragraph covers one T cell receptor beta chain sequence. These data originate in a study of blood T cell repertoires in COVID-19. Authors' methods: Estimates of nucleated cell counts were drawn from the amplification of reference gene primers. Repertoires were generated with immunoSEQ multiplex PCR, while TCRdb's copy carries only in-frame clones and drops some. V and J calls and clone size come straight from that table; D and trimming were deduced from the DNA. The data show fewer than 200,000 clones, about 80% seen once. After removal of 2 bases from V and 10 bases from J, the junction contained 6 bases not matched to a gene. CDR1 SGHTS and CDR2 YDEGEE come from the germline V gene. The CDR3 is 13 residues long.

This clonotype originated in a woman aged 80 or over with acute or convalescent COVID-19. The source material was peripheral blood. This sequence joins TRBV5-8 and TRBJ2-4, with 7 bases that match TRBD1. The DNA for the CDR3 is TGTGCCAGCAGCTTTCGGACAGGCGGGATTCAGTACTTC. It encodes CASSFRTGGIQYF.